The T cell receptor (beta chain) described here comes from a study of cytomegalovirus exposure and HLA in healthy donors. Looking at the study overall: Early released data had about 85 million unique TCRs, all coming from HLA-typed donors.

The primer mix had 60 Vbeta and 13 Jbeta primers. Measured with immunoSEQ multiplex PCR; TCRdb has only the in-frame clones, and not every one. The sample records around 130,000 clones, about 63% being singletons. Per the germline V gene, CDR1 is SEHNR and CDR2 is FQNEAQ (reference sequence). The CDR3 loop spans 14 amino acids. V lost 6 bases and J lost 2; bases outside the gene matches: 7. Healthy people donating bone marrow made up the donors. The sample consisted of PBMCs. The origin of this receptor is a man aged 25-45 years in good health and CMV-seropositive. The V and J genes are TRBV7-9 and TRBJ2-7; 7 nucleotides agree with TRBD2. The DNA of the CDR3 is TGTGCCAGCAGAGCAGGCGGGAGTACCTACGAGCAGTACTTC. Residues: CASRAGGSTYEQYF.